This T cell receptor beta chain was observed in a study of blood T cell repertoires in COVID-19. Overall study context: Samples came from the United States, Italy and Spain, spanning acute and convalescent COVID-19. In each case, the material was cDNA or gDNA derived from T cells, B-cell-depleted T cells, or PBMCs.

Patients of the Seattle cohort, enrolled during active infection, were followed longitudinally. Per the authors' pipeline: From reference gene primer amplification, estimates of nucleated cell counts were derived. Data came from immunoSEQ multiplex PCR; TCRdb stores just in-frame clones and leaves some out. V, J and clone size derive from that table, while D and trimming were established from the DNA sequence. The sample has about 180,000 clones; approximately 81% are singletons. This CDR3 region has 15 residues. V lost 8 bases to trimming and J lost 2 bases; unmatched junction nucleotides: 8. Germline V gives CDR1 MNHEY, CDR2 SVGAGI.

V and J are TRBV6-5 and TRBJ1-1; 10 nucleotides match TRBD1. The origin of this receptor is a person aged 65 to 85 with COVID-19, enrolled during active disease. Source material: peripheral blood. CDR3 in amino acids: CASGGDRGVNTEAFF. The CDR3 nucleotides read TGTGCCAGCGGGGGGGACAGGGGCGTAAACACTGAAGCTTTCTTT.